The following is a T cell receptor (beta chain) sequence with its context. The record originates from a study of blood T cell repertoires in COVID-19. Study-level information: COVID-19 samples collected from the United States, Italy and Spain covered acute and convalescent phases. Nucleic acid was either cDNA or gDNA, and it came from T cells, B-cell-depleted T cells, or PBMCs.

Per the authors' pipeline: Estimation of nucleated cell counts was performed using reference gene primer amplification. The repertoire was sequenced with immunoSEQ multiplex PCR; TCRdb's copy has only in-frame clones and lacks some. The V and J calls and clone size come from that table; D and trimming were worked out from the DNA. Of roughly 60,000 clones detected, over 70% appear once; the ten largest clones hold 32%. Per germline, CDR1 SQVTM and CDR2 ANQGSEA. The CDR3 covers 13 residues. V shed 6 bases and J 5 bases; nucleotides not matched to a gene: 8. The TCR originated in a human donor in a cohort sampled during active COVID-19. The material sequenced was peripheral blood. This chain uses TRBV29-1 with TRBJ2-7; 9 bases map to TRBD1. CDR3 loop: CSVTGTGNHEQYF. CDR3 bases: TGCAGCGTAACCGGGACAGGGAATCACGAGCAGTACTTC.